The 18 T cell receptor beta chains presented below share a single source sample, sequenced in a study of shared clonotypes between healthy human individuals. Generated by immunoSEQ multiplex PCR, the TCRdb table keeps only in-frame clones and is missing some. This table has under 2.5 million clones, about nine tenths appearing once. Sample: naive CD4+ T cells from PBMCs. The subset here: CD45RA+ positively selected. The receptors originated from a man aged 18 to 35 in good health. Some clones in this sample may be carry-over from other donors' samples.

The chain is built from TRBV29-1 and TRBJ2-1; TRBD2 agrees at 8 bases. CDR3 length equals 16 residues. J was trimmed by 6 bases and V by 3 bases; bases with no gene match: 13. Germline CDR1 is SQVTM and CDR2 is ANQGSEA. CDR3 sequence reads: CSVDRLAGTFGNEQFF. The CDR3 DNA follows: TGCAGCGTTGATCGGCTAGCGGGCACCTTCGGCAATGAGCAGTTCTTC.

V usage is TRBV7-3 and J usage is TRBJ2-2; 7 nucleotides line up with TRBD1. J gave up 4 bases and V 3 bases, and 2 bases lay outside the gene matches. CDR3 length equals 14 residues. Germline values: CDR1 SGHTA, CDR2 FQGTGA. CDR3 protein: CASSFGTATGELFF. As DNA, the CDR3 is TGTGCCAGCAGCTTCGGGACAGCCACCGGGGAGCTGTTTTTT.

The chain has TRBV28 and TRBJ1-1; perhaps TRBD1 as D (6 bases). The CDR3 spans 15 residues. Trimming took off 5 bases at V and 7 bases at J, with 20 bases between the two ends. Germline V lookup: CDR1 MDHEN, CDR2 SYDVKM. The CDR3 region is CASSAPRGEVVEAFF. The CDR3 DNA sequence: TGTGCCAGCAGTGCACCCAGGGGCGAAGTCGTTGAAGCTTTCTTT.

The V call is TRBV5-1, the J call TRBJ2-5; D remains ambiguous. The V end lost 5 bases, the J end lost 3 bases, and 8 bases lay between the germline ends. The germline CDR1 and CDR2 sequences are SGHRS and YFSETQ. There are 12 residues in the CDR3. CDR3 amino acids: CASSFPKETQYF. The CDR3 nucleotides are TGCGCCAGCAGTTTTCCCAAAGAGACCCAGTACTTC. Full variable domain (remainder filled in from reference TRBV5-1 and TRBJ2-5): KAGVTQTPRYLIKTRGQQVTLSCSPISGHRSVSWYQQTPGQGLQFLFEYFSETQRNKGNFPGRFSGRQFSNSRSEMNVSTLELGDSALYLCASSFPKETQYFGPGTRLLVL.

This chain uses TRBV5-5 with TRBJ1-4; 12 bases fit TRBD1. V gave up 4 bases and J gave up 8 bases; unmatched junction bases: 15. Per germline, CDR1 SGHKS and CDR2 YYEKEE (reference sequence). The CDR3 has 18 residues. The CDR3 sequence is CASSARTGQGAIGEKLFF. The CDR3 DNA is TGTGCCAGCAGCGCCCGAACGGGACAGGGGGCGATAGGGGAAAAACTGTTTTTT.

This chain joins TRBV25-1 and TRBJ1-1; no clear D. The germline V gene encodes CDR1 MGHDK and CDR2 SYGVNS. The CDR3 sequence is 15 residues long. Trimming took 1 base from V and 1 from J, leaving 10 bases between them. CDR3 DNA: TGTGCCAGCAGTGAATGGAATCCTACGAACACTGAAGCTTTCTTT. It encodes CASSEWNPTNTEAFF.

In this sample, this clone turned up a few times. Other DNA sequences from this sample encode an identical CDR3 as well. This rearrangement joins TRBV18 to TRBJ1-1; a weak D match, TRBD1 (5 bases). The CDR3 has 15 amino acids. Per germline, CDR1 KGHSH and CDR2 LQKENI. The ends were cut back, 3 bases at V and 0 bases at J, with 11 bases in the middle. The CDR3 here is CASSPQGALNTEAFF. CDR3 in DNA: TGTGCCAGCTCACCCCAGGGAGCCTTGAACACTGAAGCTTTCTTT.

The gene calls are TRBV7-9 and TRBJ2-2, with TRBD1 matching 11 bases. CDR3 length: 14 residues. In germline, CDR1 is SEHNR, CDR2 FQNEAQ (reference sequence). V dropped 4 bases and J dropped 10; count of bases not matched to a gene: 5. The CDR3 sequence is CASSSGQGAEELFF. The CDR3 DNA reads TGTGCCAGCAGCTCCGGACAGGGGGCGGAGGAGCTGTTTTTT.

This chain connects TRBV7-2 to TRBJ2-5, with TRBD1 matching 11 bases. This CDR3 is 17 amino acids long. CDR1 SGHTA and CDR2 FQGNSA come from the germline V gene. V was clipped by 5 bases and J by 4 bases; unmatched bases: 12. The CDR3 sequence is CASSTHLGTGGRETQYF. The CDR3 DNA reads TGTGCCAGCAGCACCCACCTGGGGACAGGGGGACGAGAGACCCAGTACTTC.

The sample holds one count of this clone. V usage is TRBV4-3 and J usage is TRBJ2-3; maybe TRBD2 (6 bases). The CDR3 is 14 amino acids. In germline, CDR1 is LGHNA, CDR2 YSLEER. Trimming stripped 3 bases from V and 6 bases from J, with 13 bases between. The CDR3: CASSQLTSSDTQYF. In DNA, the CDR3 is TGCGCCAGCAGCCAGCTGACTAGTTCGGATACGCAGTATTTT.

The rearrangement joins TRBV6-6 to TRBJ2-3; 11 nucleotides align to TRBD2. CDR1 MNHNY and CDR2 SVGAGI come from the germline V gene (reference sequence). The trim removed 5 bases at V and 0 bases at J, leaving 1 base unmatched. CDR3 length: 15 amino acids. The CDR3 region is CASSRLAGSTDTQYF. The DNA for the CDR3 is TGTGCCAGCAGTAGACTAGCGGGAAGCACAGATACGCAGTATTTT.

CDR3 loop: CASSFRQGLEAFF. For the CDR3, the DNA is TGTGCCAGCAGCTTCAGGCAGGGGCTTGAAGCTTTCTTT. The chain links TRBV7-3 to TRBJ1-1; D is perhaps TRBD1 (6 bases). The V and J ends lost 3 bases and 7 bases respectively, with 12 bases between them. Germline V gives CDR1 SGHTA, CDR2 FQGTGA. The CDR3 extends over 13 amino acids.

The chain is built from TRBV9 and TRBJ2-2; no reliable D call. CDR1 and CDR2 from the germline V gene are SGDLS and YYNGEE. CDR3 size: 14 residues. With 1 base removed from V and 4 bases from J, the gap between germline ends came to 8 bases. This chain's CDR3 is CASSVTASTGELFF. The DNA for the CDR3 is TGTGCCAGCAGCGTAACTGCGTCCACCGGGGAGCTGTTTTTT.

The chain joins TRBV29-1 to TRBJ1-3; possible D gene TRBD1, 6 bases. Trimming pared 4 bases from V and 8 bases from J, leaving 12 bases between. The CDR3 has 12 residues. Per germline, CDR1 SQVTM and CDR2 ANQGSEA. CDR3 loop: CSVGAGVDTIYF. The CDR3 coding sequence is TGCAGCGTTGGGGCAGGGGTAGACACCATATATTTT.

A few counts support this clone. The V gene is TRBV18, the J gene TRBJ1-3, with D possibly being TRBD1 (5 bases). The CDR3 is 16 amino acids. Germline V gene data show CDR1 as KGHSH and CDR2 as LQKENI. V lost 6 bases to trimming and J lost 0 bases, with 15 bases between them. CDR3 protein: CASSHPGTNSGNTIYF. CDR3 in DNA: TGTGCCAGCTCCCATCCGGGGACCAACTCTGGAAACACCATATATTTT.

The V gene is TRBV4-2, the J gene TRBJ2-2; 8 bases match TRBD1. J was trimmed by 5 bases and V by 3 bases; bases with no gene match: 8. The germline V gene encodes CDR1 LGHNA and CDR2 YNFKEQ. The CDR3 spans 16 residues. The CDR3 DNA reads TGTGCCAGCAGCCACCCGGGACAGGTTAGAACCGGGGAGCTGTTTTTT. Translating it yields CASSHPGQVRTGELFF.

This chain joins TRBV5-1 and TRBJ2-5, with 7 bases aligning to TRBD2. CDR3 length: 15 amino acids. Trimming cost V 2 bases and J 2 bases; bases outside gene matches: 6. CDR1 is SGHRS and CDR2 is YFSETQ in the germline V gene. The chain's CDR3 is CASSLMGGDQETQYF. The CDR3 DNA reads TGCGCCAGCAGCTTAATGGGAGGGGATCAAGAGACCCAGTACTTC.

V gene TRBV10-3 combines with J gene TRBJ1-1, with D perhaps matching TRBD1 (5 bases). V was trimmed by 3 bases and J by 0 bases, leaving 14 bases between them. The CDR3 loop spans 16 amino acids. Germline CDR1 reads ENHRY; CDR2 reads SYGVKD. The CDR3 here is CAISEGWGRVNTEAFF. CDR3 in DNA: TGTGCCATCAGTGAAGGTTGGGGCAGGGTGAACACTGAAGCTTTCTTT.